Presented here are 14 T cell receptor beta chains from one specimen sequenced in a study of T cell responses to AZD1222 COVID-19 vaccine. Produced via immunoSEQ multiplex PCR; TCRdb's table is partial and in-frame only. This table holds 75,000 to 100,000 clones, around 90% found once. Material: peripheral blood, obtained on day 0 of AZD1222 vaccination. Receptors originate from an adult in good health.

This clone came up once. Here the CDR3 reads CASSLDVTALPHF. DNA of the CDR3: TGTGCCAGCAGTTTGGATGTCACCGCCCTCCCCCACTTT. The chain has TRBV27 and TRBJ1-6, with D uncertain. Deletions cut 3 bases from V and 18 bases from J, with 18 bases between. Per germline, CDR1 MNHEY and CDR2 SMNVEV (reference sequence). The CDR3 totals 13 residues.

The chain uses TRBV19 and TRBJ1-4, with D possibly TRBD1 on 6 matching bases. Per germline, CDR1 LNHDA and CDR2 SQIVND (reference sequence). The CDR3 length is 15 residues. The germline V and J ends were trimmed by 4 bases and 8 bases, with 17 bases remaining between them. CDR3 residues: CASSRWTPGGEKLFF. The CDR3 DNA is TGTGCCAGTAGTAGATGGACCCCGGGGGGCGAAAAACTGTTTTTT.

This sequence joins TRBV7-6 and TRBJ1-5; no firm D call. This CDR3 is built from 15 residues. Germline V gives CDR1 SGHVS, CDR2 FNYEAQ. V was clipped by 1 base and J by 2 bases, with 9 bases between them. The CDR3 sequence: CASSLGRVGNQPQHF. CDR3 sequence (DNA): TGTGCCAGCAGCTTAGGTAGGGTGGGCAATCAGCCCCAGCATTTT.

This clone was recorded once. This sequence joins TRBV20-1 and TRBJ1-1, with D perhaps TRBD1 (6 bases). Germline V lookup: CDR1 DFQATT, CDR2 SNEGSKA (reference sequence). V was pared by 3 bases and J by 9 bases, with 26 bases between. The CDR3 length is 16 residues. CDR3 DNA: TGCAGTGCTAGTACGTTTGGGGGCCAGGCTCCCTGGAAAGCTTTCTTT. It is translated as CSASTFGGQAPWKAFF.

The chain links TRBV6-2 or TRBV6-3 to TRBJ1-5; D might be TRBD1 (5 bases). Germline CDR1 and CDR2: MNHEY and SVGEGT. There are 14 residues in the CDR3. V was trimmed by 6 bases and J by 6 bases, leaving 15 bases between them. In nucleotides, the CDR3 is TGTGCCAGCAGCCCCCACAGGACCCTTCAGCCCCAGCATTTT. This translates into CASSPHRTLQPQHF.

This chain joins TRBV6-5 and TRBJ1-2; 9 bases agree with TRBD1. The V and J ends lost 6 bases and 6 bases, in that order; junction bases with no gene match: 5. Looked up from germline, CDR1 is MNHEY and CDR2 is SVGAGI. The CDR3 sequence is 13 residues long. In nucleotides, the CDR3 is TGTGCCAGCAGCGACAGGGGGTTTGATGGCTACACCTTC. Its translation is CASSDRGFDGYTF.

The CDR3 nucleotides are TGTGCCAGCAGTTATAGGTCGTCGCTAAACTATGGCTACACCTTC. It codes for CASSYRSSLNYGYTF. The V call is TRBV6-2 or TRBV6-3, the J call TRBJ1-2; D unresolved. The CDR3 has 15 residues. Germline values: CDR1 MNHEY, CDR2 SVGEGT. V was cut by 3 bases and J by 2 bases, with 13 bases left in between.

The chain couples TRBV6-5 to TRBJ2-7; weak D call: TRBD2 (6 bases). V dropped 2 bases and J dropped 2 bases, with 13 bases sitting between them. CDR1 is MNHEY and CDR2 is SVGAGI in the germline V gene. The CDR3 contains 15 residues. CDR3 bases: TGTGCCAGCAGTTACACCCCTCCGGGGGCCTACGAGCAGTACTTC. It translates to CASSYTPPGAYEQYF.

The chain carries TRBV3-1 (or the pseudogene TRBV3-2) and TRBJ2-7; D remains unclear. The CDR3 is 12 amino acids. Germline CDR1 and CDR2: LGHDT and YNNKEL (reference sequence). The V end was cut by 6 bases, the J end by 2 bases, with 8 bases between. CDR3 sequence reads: CASSRAPYEQYF. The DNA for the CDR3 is TGTGCCAGCAGTCGGGCCCCCTACGAGCAGTACTTC.

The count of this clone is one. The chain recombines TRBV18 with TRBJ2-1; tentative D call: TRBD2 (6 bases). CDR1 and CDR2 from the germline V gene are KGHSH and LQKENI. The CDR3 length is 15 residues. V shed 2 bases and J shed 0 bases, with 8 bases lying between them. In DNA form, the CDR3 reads TGTGCCAGCTCACCAGGGGGAGGCTCCTACAATGAGCAGTTCTTC. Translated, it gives CASSPGGGSYNEQFF.

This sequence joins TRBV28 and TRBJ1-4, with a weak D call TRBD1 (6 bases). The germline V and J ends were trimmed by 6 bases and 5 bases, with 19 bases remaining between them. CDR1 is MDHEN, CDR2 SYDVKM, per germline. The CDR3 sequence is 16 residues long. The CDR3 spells CASSLTGQDLNEKLFF. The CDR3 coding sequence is TGTGCCAGCAGCTTAACAGGGCAGGACTTGAATGAAAAACTGTTTTTT. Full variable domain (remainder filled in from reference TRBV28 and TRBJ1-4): DVKVTQSSRYLVKRTGEKVFLECVQDMDHENMFWYRQDPGLGLRLIYFSYDVKMKEKGDIPEGYSVSREKKERFSLILESASTNQTSMYLCASSLTGQDLNEKLFFGSGTQLSVL.

This CDR3 is CSASARTGGNQPQHF. CDR3 nucleotide sequence: TGCAGTGCTAGTGCACGGACAGGGGGAAATCAGCCCCAGCATTTT. This chain connects TRBV20-1 to TRBJ1-5; 10 bases are a match to TRBD1. Germline V gives CDR1 DFQATT, CDR2 SNEGSKA (reference sequence). The CDR3 length is 15 residues. V lost 3 bases and J lost 4; bases outside the gene matches: 6.

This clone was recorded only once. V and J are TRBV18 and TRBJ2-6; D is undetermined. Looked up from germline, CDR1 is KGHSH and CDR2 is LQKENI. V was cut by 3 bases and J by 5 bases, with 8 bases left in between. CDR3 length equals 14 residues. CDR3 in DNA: TGTGCCAGCTCACCGGGTTATAGGGCCAACGTCCTGACTTTC. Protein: CASSPGYRANVLTF.

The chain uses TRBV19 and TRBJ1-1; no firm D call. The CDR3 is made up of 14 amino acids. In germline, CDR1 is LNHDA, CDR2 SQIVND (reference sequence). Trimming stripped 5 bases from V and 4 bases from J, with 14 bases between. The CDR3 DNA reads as TGTGCCAGTAGTGAGGCGAAATGGGGCACTGAAGCTTTCTTT. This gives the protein CASSEAKWGTEAFF.